Listed below are T cell receptor beta chains from one sample, sequenced in a study of control samples from healthy donors and cancer patients. Libraries were prepared by immunoSEQ multiplex PCR; TCRdb keeps only in-frame clonotypes and omits some of them. The profile shows approximately 150,000 clones, about nine tenths of them singletons. The sequenced material came from blood. Every receptor here comes from a woman in her forties in good health. Both conserved end residues are part of each CDR3. A D gene is named only where the DNA matches it firmly. Size is omitted from some rows. Given values are once, few, many or a class for expanded clones.

clone_size j_call d_call v_call cdr3_nt cdr3_aa
NA TRBJ1-1 TRBD1 TRBV2 TGTGCCAGTCGGGACAGGGCGAATATAACGGCTTTCTTT CASRDRANITAFF
NA TRBJ1-6 NA TRBV25-1 TGTGCCAGCAGCACAGGGTTGGGTTCACCCCTCCACTTT CASSTGLGSPLHF
NA TRBJ1-6 TRBD1 TRBV27 TGTGCCAGCAGCTGGGACAGTGGTTCACCCCTCCACTTT CASSWDSGSPLHF
once TRBJ1-3 NA TRBV12-3/TRBV12-4 TGTGCCAGCAGTGGGTATTCGGGAAACACCATATATTTT CASSGYSGNTIYF
NA TRBJ1-1 NA TRBV18 TGTGCCAGCTCGCTGTCCGACACCTTGAACACTGAAGCTTTCTTT CASSLSDTLNTEAFF
NA TRBJ1-1 NA TRBV5-4 TGTGCCAGCAGCTCGGAGCGAAACGCTGAAGCTTTCTTT CASSSERNAEAFF
once TRBJ1-5 NA TRBV6-6 TGTGCCAGCCGTAGGGCCGAAACGAGCAATCAGCCCCAGCATTTT CASRRAETSNQPQHF
NA TRBJ2-7 NA TRBV2 TGTGCCAGCAGTGGCGGGACTCACTACGAGCAGTACTTC CASSGGTHYEQYF
NA TRBJ1-3 NA TRBV29-1 TGCAGCGTTGAGGGAGGATCTGGAAACACCATATATTTT CSVEGGSGNTIYF
NA TRBJ1-2 NA TRBV2 TGTGCCAGCACCCCTGGCTTGGTCGGTGGCTACACCTTC CASTPGLVGGYTF
NA TRBJ1-1 NA TRBV5-4 TGTGCCAGCAGCTTAGGGACCGAGCTTGAAGCTTTCTTT CASSLGTELEAFF
NA TRBJ2-3 NA TRBV5-1 TGCGCCAGCAGCTTGATATCGGGAGATACGCAGTATTTT CASSLISGDTQYF
NA TRBJ2-2 NA TRBV5-1 TGCGCCAGCAGCGCCAGGGCCTTCGCGAACACCGGGGAGCTGTTTTTT CASSARAFANTGELFF
NA TRBJ2-1 TRBD1 TRBV7-9 TGTGCCAGCAGCCCGGGACAGGCTGGGCTCAATGAGCAGTTCTTC CASSPGQAGLNEQFF
NA TRBJ1-3 NA TRBV27 TGTGCCAGCAGTCCGAACCCCCCAGGCTCTGGAAACACCATATATTTT CASSPNPPGSGNTIYF
NA TRBJ1-1 NA TRBV2 TGTGCCAGCAGGGGGGCGATTGAAGCTTTCTTT CASRGAIEAFF
few TRBJ2-7 NA TRBV5-1 TGCGCCAGCAGCTCACCCTACGAGCAGTACTTC CASSSPYEQYF
few TRBJ2-7 NA TRBV4-2 TGTGCCAGCAGCCAAGGGAGTGCATGGAGCGGACTCTCCGAGCAGTACTTC CASSQGSAWSGLSEQYF
once TRBJ2-7 NA TRBV6-6 TGTGCCAGCAGTTCCGGGATTGACGAGCAGTACTTC CASSSGIDEQYF
NA TRBJ1-4 NA TRBV27 TGTGCCAGCAAGCGGGTCGGAGCTAATGAAAAACTGTTTTTT CASKRVGANEKLFF
once TRBJ1-2 NA TRBV6-5 TGTGCCAGCAGACTACAGGGTTTGGACTATGGCTACACCTTC CASRLQGLDYGYTF
NA TRBJ1-5 TRBD1 TRBV4-1 TGCGCCAGCAGCCGCGGACAGGCCCAAGGATTGAATCAGCCCCAGCATTTT CASSRGQAQGLNQPQHF
NA TRBJ2-2 NA TRBV9 TGTGCCAGCAGCGTAGGGGGTGTTGACGGGGAGCTGTTTTTT CASSVGGVDGELFF
NA TRBJ1-1 NA TRBV23-1 TGCGCCAGCAGTCAGCGCCGACAAGGGGGGAACACTGAAGCTTTCTTT CASSQRRQGGNTEAFF
NA TRBJ2-7 NA TRBV6-5 TGTGCCAGCAGCCCGGGGAGCCCCTACGAGCAGTACTTC CASSPGSPYEQYF
NA TRBJ1-2 TRBD1 TRBV5-1 TGCGCCAGCAGAGGATCCGACAGGGGCGTCGGCTACACCTTC CASRGSDRGVGYTF
NA TRBJ2-1 TRBD2 TRBV4-1 TGCGCCAGCAGCCAAGTATCTAGCGGGGGGTACAATGAGCAGTTCTTC CASSQVSSGGYNEQFF
NA TRBJ2-7 TRBD1 TRBV2 TGTGCCAGCAGTTTTTTTGGACAGGGGGAGTACGAGCAGTACTTC CASSFFGQGEYEQYF
NA TRBJ1-1 NA TRBV6-5 TGTGCCAGCAGTACTACACTGAACACTGAAGCTTTCTTT CASSTTLNTEAFF
NA TRBJ2-1 TRBD2 TRBV6-6 TGTGCCAGCAGCCGAACTAGCGGGGGTTCCTCCTACAATGAGCAGTTCTTC CASSRTSGGSSYNEQFF
NA TRBJ2-7 NA TRBV4-1 TGCGCCAGCAGCCACGGACTGTCGTCGGGCTCCTACGAGCAGTACTTC CASSHGLSSGSYEQYF
NA TRBJ2-5 TRBD1 TRBV5-5 TGTGCCAGCAGCCTCGACAGGGTCCAAGAGACCCAGTACTTC CASSLDRVQETQYF
NA TRBJ2-1 NA TRBV5-1 TGCGCCAGCAGCTGGCCCCGAGGTGAAAACTCCTACAATGAGCAGTTCTTC CASSWPRGENSYNEQFF
NA TRBJ1-4 NA TRBV10-3 TGTGCCATCAGTGGGACAGCAACTAATGAAAAACTGTTTTTT CAISGTATNEKLFF
NA TRBJ2-1 NA TRBV6-5 TGTGCCAGCACAGAACAGGGAGACGAGCAGTTCTTC CASTEQGDEQFF
NA TRBJ1-3 NA TRBV2 TGTGCCAGCAGTGTGGGGAGCTCTGGAAACACCATATATTTT CASSVGSSGNTIYF
NA TRBJ2-3 NA TRBV5-1 TGCGCCAGCAGCGGGGTTTCCGGTCTAACAGATACGCAGTATTTT CASSGVSGLTDTQYF
NA TRBJ2-1 NA TRBV5-1 TGCGCCAGCAGCTTGTTTTCTGGCTCCTACAATGAGCAGTTCTTC CASSLFSGSYNEQFF
once TRBJ2-1 TRBD2 TRBV2 TGTGCCAGCACCGGGACTAGCGGAAACAATGAGCAGTTCTTC CASTGTSGNNEQFF
NA TRBJ1-1 NA TRBV11-2 TGTGCCAGCAACCTCGGGGGGGCCCGGTCGAACACTGAAGCTTTCTTT CASNLGGARSNTEAFF
NA TRBJ1-2 NA TRBV6-5 TGTGCCAGCAGTTACTCCATCGACAGTTATGGCTACACCTTC CASSYSIDSYGYTF
NA TRBJ1-1 NA TRBV5-8 TGTGCCAGCAGCCTATGGGTTGGGAACACTGAAGCTTTCTTT CASSLWVGNTEAFF
NA TRBJ2-7 TRBD1 TRBV4-1 TGCGCCAGCAGCCAAGATCTCGGCAACAGGGGCCGGTACTTC CASSQDLGNRGRYF
NA TRBJ2-1 NA TRBV7-3 TGTGCCAGCAGCTTGATGGCGGTTAATGAGCAGTTCTTC CASSLMAVNEQFF
NA TRBJ2-5 TRBD2 TRBV4-2 TGTGCCAGCAGCCGAACCACAGACAGTTGGGGAGGGGAGACCCAGTACTTC CASSRTTDSWGGETQYF